The present entry profiles one T cell receptor (beta chain) with its context. Its antigen is currently unknown. These data are taken from a study of T cell responses to AZD1222 COVID-19 vaccine. The overall study: The study pooled second doses at about 4 or about 12 weeks. Study conclusions and caveats: Clonal diversity may have been underestimated, and the donors were mostly white British, with more females than males. Following two doses of AZD1222, Spike-specific TCR breadth and depth rose.

Germline V CDR1 and CDR2: MDHEN, SYDVKM. The CDR3 covers 16 residues. V lost 2 bases and J 6 bases, leaving 17 bases between the germline ends. Profiling relied on immunoSEQ multiplex PCR, and the TCRdb table lists in-frame clones only, not all of them. Here the sample spans over 100,000 clones, roughly 87% being singletons. The specimen was peripheral blood, collected on day 0 of AZD1222 vaccination. The rearrangement uses TRBV28 and TRBJ2-1; the D gene could be TRBD1 or TRBD2 (6 bases each). This clonotype was obtained from an adult in good health. The CDR3 loop is CASSLDWGARRNEQFF. For the CDR3, the DNA is TGTGCCAGCAGTTTAGATTGGGGGGCCAGACGCAATGAGCAGTTCTTC.